This T cell receptor beta chain comes out of a study of T cells in women clearing cervical HPV infection. Study in general: Cases were women with histologically confirmed HPV16-related CIN3 or worse, including a couple of invasive cancers. With HLA typing for only a few women, HLA confounding remains possible. Whole-study results and caveats: CIN3+ cases had significantly higher TCR richness than controls; evenness did not differ.

Note on this clone: Its antigen is unidentified. The sequenced fragment ends 3 residues before the CDR3 boundary, so the rest is inferred from the germline J gene.

The germline V gene encodes CDR1 SQVTM and CDR2 ANQGSEA. The CDR3 runs to 13 residues. V shed 7 bases and J shed 2 bases, with 12 bases lying between them. Profiling relied on immunoSEQ multiplex PCR, and the TCRdb table lists in-frame clones only, not all of them. This repertoire includes fewer than 40,000 clones. J is TRBJ1-3 and V is TRBV29-1; tentatively, D is TRBD1 (5 bases). The sample consisted of blood buffy coat. This clonotype was sampled from a woman aged 18 to 69 with a cervical HPV16 infection that either progressed to CIN3+ or cleared (not recorded which). The CDR3 DNA, read in part, is TGCAGCGCTGACGGGGGTCCTGGAAACACC. Residues: CSADGGPGNT. The whole CDR3 sequence is CSADGGPGNTIYF.